This T cell receptor (beta chain) was sequenced during a study of cytomegalovirus exposure and HLA in healthy donors. Notes on the study in general: Overall, under 200 TCR beta chains were annotated as cytomegalovirus-associated.

Separate from the approximately 700-subject first cohort was the approximately 120-subject validation cohort, to which the donors belonged. This clone was recorded only once. Its target is unknown. Mismatch with germline at one junction end may stem from a read error. CDR1 SGDLS and CDR2 YYNGEE come from the germline V gene. This CDR3 has 14 amino acids. Clones were sequenced by immunoSEQ multiplex PCR, and TCRdb holds only the in-frame ones, with some missing. Among about 130,000 clones, nearly 90% were seen once, and the ten largest hold around 1.2%. The source of this sequence is a woman younger than 35 in good health and CMV-seronegative. This rearrangement joins TRBV9 to TRBJ1-4; the match to TRBD1 covers 8 bases. Sequenced material: PBMCs. The CDR3 DNA follows: TGTGCCAGCAGCGGCGGGACAGGAGGTAATGAAAGGATGTTT. It yields the protein CASSGGTGGNERMF.